This T cell receptor (beta chain) was recorded in a study of regulatory T cells in long-lasting Graves disease. For TCR beta, libraries came from iRepertoire HTBI primers and Arm-PCR of CDR3 regions. One entry per CDR3 protein results from TCRdb running MiXCR on the multiplex PCR reads. The repertoire has 450,000 to 700,000 distinct CDR3 sequences, approximately 13% of them found once; the top ten carry over 7.5%. In this sample, this clonotype turned up a few times. Just one base apart from a much larger clone, this may be a read error. Germline assignment: CDR1 MNHNS and CDR2 SASEGT. The length of the CDR3 is 14 residues. Trimming pared 8 bases from V and 2 bases from J, leaving 15 bases between. Time point given: newly diagnosed GD, antithyroid drugs for less than 3 months. The TCR library was made from RNA extracted from PBMCs. The sample also formed part of further work on T cells in Graves' hyperthyroidism and ophthalmopathy. Per that paper: Graves' hyperthyroidism qualified as stable when ophthalmopathy did not progress within 18 months.

The clonotype comes from a man aged 25-45 years with Graves disease. The material sequenced was peripheral blood mononuclear cells (PBMCs), taken at new diagnosis, from a patient treated with antithyroid drugs. This chain links TRBV6-1 with TRBJ1-1; no clear D. CDR3 region: CASFVDQINTEAFF. In DNA, the CDR3 is TGTGCCAGCTTCGTGGATCAAATTAACACTGAAGCTTTCTTT.